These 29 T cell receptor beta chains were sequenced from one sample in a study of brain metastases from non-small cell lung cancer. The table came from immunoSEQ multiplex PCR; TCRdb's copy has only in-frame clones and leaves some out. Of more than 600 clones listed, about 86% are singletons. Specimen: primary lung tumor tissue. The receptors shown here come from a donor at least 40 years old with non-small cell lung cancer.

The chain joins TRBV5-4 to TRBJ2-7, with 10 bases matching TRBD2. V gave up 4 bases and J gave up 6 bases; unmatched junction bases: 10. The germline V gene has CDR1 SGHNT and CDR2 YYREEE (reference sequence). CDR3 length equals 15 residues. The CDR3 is CASSMVAGGAAEQYF. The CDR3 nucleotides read TGTGCCAGCAGCATGGTAGCGGGAGGCGCCGCCGAGCAGTACTTC. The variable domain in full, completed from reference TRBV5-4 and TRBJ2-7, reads ETGVTQSPTHLIKTRGQQVTLRCSSQSGHNTVSWYQQALGQGPQFIFQYYREEENGRGNFPPRFSGLQFPNYSSELNVNALELDDSALYLCASSMVAGGAAEQYFGPGTRLTVT.

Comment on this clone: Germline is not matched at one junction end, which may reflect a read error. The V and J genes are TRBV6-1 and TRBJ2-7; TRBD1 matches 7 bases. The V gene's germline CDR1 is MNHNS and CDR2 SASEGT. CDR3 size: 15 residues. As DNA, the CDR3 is TGTGCCAGCAATGAAACCCCCGACAGGGACTACGAGCAGTACTTC. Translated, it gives CASNETPDRDYEQYF.

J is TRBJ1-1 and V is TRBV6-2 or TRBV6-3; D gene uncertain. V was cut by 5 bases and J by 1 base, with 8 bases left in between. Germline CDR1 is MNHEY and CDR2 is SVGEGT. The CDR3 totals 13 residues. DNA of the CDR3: TGTGCCAGCAGTCCGCAGTGGAACACTGAAGCTTTCTTT. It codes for CASSPQWNTEAFF.

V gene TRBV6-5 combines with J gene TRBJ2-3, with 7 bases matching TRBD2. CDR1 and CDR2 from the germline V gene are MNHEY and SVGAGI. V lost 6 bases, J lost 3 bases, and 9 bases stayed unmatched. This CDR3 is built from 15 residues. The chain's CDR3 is CASRRRGSETDTQYF. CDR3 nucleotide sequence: TGTGCCAGCAGACGGCGGGGGAGTGAGACAGATACGCAGTATTTT.

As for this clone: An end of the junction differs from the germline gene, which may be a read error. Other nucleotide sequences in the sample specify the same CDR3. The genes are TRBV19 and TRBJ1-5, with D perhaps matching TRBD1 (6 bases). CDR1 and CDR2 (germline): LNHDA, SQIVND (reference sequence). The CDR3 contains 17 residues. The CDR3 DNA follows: TGTGCTAGTAGTCCTCAGGGGATTAGCATCCGCAATCAGCCCCAGCATTTT. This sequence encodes CASSPQGISIRNQPQHF.

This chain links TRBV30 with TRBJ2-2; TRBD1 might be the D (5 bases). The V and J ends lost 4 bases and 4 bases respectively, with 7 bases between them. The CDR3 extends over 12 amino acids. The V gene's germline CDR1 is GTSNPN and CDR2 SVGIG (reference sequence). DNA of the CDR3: TGTGCCTGGAAGGGGATCACCGGGGAGCTGTTTTTT. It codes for CAWKGITGELFF.

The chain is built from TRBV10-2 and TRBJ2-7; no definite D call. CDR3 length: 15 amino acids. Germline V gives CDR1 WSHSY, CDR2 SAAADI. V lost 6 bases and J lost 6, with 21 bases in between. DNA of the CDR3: TGCGCCAGCAGAGACGGCGCAATTCTACTGGGCGAGCAGTACTTC. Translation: CASRDGAILLGEQYF.

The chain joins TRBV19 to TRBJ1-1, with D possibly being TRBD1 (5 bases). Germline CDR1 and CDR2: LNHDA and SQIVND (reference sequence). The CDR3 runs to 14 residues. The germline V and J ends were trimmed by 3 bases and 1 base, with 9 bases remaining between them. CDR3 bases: TGTGCCAGTAGTATTGGCCAGGGGAACACTGAAGCTTTCTTT. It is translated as CASSIGQGNTEAFF.

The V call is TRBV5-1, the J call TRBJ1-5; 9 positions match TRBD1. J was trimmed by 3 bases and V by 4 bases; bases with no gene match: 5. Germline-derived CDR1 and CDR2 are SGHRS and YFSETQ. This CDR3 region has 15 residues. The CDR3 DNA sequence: TGCGCCAGCAGCCATGGGACAGGGTCCAATCAGCCCCAGCATTTT. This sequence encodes CASSHGTGSNQPQHF.

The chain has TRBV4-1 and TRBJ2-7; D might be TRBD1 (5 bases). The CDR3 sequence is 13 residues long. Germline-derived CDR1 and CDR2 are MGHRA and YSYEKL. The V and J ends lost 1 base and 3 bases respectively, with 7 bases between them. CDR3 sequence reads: CASSQVQGYEQYF. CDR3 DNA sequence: TGCGCCAGCAGCCAAGTCCAGGGCTACGAGCAGTACTTC.

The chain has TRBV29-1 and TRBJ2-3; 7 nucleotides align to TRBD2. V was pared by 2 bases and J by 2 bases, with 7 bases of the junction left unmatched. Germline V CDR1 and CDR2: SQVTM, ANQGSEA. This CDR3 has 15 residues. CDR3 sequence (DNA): TGCAGCGTTGAACCGAGCGGGGATTTCACAGATACGCAGTATTTT. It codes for CSVEPSGDFTDTQYF.

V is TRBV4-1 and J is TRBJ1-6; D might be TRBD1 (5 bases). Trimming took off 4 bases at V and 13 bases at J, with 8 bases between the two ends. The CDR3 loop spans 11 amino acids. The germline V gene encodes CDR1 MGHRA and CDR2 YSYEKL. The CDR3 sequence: CASSRGVPLHF. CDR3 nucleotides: TGCGCCAGCAGCCGGGGGGTCCCCCTCCACTTT.

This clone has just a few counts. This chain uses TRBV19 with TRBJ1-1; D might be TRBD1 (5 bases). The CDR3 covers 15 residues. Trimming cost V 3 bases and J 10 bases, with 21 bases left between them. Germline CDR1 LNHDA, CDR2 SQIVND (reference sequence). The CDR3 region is CASSISGSPGQGAFF. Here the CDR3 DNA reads TGTGCCAGTAGTATTTCAGGGTCTCCTGGGCAAGGAGCTTTCTTT.

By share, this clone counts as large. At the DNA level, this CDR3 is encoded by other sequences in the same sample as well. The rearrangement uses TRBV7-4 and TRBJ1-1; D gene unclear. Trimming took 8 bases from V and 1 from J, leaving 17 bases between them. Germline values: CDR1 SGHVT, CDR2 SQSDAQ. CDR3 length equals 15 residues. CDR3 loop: CASVRKGEENTEAFF. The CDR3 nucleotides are TGTGCCAGCGTCCGTAAGGGTGAGGAGAACACTGAAGCTTTCTTT.

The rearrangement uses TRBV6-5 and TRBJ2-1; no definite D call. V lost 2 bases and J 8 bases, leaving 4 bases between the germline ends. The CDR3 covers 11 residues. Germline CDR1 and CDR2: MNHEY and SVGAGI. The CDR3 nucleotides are TGTGCCAGCAGTTACGCAGATGAGCAGTTCTTC. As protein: CASSYADEQFF.

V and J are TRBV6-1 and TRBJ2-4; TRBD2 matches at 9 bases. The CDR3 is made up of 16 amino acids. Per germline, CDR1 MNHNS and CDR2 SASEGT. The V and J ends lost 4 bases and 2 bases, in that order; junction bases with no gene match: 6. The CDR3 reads CASSASTSGTKNIQYF. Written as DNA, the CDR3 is TGTGCCAGCAGTGCCTCGACTAGCGGAACCAAAAACATTCAGTACTTC.

The CDR3 region has the DNA TGTGCCAGCAGTCTGGTACAGGGCCCTGAAGCTTTCTTT. Its translation is CASSLVQGPEAFF. The chain couples TRBV28 to TRBJ1-1; TRBD1 might be the D (6 bases). Germline V gives CDR1 MDHEN, CDR2 SYDVKM. V was pared by 5 bases and J by 6 bases, with 13 bases between. This CDR3 comprises 13 residues.

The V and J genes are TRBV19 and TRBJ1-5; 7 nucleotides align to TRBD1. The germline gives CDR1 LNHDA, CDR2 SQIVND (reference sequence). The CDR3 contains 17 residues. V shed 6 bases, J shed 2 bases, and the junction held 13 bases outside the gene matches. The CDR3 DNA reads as TGTGCCAGTAGGGTCAGACAGGGAGCAAGTGGCAATCAGCCCCAGCATTTT. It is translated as CASRVRQGASGNQPQHF.

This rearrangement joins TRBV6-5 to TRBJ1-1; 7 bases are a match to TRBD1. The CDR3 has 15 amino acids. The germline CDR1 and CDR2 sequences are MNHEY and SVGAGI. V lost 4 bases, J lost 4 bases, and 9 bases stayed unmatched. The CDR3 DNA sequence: TGTGCCAGCAGTTCTAGACAGGGTTGGACCACTGAAGCTTTCTTT. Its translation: CASSSRQGWTTEAFF.

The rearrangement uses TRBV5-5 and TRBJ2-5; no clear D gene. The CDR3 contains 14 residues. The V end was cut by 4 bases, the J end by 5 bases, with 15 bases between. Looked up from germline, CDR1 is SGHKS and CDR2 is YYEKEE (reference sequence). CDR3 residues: CASSLGNPRETQYF. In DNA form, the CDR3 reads TGTGCCAGCAGCCTAGGAAATCCAAGGGAGACCCAGTACTTC.

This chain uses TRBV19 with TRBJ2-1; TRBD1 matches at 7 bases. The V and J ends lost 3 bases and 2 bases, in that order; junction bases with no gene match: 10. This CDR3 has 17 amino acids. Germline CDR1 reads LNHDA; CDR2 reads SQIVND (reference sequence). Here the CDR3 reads CASSMNGRQGPYNEQFF. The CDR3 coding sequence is TGTGCCAGTAGTATGAATGGGAGACAGGGTCCCTACAATGAGCAGTTCTTC.

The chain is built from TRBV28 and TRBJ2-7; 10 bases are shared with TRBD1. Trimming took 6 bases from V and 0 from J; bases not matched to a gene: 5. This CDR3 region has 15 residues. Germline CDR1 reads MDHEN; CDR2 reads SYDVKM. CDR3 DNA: TGTGCCAGCAGCTCCGGGACAGGGGACTCCTACGAGCAGTACTTC. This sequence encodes CASSSGTGDSYEQYF.

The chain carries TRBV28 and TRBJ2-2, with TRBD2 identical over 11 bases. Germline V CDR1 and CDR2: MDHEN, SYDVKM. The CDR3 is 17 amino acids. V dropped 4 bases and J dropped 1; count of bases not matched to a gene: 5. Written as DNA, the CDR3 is TGTGCCAGCAGTTCCTCAGGGACTAGCGGGAACACCGGGGAGCTGTTTTTT. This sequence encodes CASSSSGTSGNTGELFF.

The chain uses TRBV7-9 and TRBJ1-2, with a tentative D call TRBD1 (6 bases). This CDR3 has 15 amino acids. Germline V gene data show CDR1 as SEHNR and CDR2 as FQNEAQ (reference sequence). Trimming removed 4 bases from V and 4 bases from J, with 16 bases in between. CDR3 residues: CASSSVGGGSYGYTF. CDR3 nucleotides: TGTGCCAGCAGCTCCGTCGGTGGGGGCAGCTATGGCTACACCTTC.

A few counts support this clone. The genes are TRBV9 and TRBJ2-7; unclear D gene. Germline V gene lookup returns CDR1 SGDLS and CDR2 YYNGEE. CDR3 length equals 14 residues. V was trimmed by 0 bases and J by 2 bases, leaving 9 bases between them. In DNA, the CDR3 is TGTGCCAGCAGCGTAGAGGGAACAACCTACGAGCAGTACTTC. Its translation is CASSVEGTTYEQYF.

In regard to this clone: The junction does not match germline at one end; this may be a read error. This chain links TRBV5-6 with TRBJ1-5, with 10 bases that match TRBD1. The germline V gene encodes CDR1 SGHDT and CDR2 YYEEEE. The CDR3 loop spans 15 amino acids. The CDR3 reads CANSLGTGVYQPQHF. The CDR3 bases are TGTGCCAACAGCCTGGGGACAGGGGTTTATCAGCCCCAGCATTTT.

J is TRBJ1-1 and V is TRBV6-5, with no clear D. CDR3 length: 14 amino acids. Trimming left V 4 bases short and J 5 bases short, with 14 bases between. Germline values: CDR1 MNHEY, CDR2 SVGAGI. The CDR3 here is CASSLGGARTEAFF. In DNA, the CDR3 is TGTGCCAGCAGTTTGGGAGGAGCCAGGACTGAAGCTTTCTTT.

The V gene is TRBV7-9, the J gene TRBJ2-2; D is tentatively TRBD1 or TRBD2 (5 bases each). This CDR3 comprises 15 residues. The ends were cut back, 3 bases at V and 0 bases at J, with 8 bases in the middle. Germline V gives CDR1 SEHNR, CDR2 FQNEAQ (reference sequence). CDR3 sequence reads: CASSLRGSNTGELFF. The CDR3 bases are TGTGCCAGCAGCTTGAGGGGTTCGAACACCGGGGAGCTGTTTTTT. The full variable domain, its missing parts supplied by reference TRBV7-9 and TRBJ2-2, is DTGVSQNPRHKITKRGQNVTFRCDPISEHNRLYWYRQTLGQGPEFLTYFQNEAQLEKSRLLSDRFSAERPKGSFSTLEIQRTEQGDSAMYLCASSLRGSNTGELFFGEGSRLTVL.

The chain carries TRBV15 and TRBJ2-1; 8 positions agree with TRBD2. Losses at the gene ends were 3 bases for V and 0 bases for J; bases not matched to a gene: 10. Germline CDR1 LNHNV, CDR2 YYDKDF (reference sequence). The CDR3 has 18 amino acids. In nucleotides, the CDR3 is TGTGCCACCAGCAGTGGGGGTAGCGGGACTAGCTCCTACAATGAGCAGTTCTTC. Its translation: CATSSGGSGTSSYNEQFF.